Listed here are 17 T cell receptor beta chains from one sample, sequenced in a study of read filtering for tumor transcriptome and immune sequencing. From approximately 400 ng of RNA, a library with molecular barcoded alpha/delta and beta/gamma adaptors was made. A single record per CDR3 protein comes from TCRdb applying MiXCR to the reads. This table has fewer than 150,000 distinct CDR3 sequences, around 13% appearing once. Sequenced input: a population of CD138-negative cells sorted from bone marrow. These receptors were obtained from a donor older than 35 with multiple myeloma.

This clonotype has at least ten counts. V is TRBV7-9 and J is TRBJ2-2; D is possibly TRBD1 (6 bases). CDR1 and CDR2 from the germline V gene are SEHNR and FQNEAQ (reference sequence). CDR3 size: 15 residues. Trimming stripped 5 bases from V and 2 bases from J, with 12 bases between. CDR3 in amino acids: CASSPGTPNTGELFF. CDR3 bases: TGTGCCAGCAGCCCCGGGACACCAAACACCGGGGAGCTGTTTTTT.

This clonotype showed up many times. As DNA, the CDR3 is TGTGCCAGCAGCTTAAGTCTGGGCCTCACAGATACGCAGTATTTT. It yields the protein CASSLSLGLTDTQYF. The chain employs TRBV7-9 and TRBJ2-3, with unresolved D. Germline assignment: CDR1 SEHNR and CDR2 FQNEAQ (reference sequence). Trimming took off 2 bases at V and 2 bases at J, with 11 bases between the two ends. CDR3 length equals 15 residues.

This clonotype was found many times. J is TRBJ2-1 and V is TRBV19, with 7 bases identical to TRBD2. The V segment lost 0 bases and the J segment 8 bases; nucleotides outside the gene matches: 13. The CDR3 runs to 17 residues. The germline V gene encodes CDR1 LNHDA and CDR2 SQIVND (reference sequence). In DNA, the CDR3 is TGTGCCAGTAGTATAGATCGGAGTGGGGGGGTTCAAGATGAGCAGTTCTTC. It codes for CASSIDRSGGVQDEQFF.

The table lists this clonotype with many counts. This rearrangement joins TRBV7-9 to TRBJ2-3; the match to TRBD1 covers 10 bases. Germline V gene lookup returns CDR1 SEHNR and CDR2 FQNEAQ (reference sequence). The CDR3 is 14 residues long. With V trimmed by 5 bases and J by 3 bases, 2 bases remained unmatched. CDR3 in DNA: TGTGCCAGCAGCCAGGACAGGGGGACAGATACGCAGTATTTT. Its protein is CASSQDRGTDTQYF.

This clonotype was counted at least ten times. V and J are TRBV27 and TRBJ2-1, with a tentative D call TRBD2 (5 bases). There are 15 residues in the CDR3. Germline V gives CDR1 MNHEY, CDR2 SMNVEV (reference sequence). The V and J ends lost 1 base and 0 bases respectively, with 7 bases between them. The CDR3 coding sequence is TGTGCCAGCAGTTTATACGGAGGCTCCTACAATGAGCAGTTCTTC. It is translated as CASSLYGGSYNEQFF.

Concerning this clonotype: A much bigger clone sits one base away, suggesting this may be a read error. The CDR3 sequence is CAWSVCALGTEAFF. The CDR3 bases are TGTGCCTGGAGTGTATGTGCTCTTGGAACTGAAGCTTTCTTT. J is TRBJ1-1 and V is TRBV30; no clear D. This CDR3 spans 14 amino acids. Trimming stripped 0 bases from V and 5 bases from J, with 13 bases between. Per the germline V gene, CDR1 is GTSNPN and CDR2 is SVGIG (reference sequence). Combining the CDR3 with reference TRBV30 and TRBJ1-1 gives the whole variable domain SQTIHQWPATLVQPVGSPLSLECTVEGTSNPNLYWYRQAAGRGLQLLFYSVGIGQISSEVPQNLSASRPQDRQFILSSKKLLLSDSGFYLCAWSVCALGTEAFFGQGTRLTVV.

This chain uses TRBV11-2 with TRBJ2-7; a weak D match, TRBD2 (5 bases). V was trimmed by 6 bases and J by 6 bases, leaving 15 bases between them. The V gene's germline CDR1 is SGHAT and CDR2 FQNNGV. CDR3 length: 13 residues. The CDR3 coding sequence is TGTGCCAGCAGGAACGGACTCACCGGCGAGCAGTACTTC. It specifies CASRNGLTGEQYF.

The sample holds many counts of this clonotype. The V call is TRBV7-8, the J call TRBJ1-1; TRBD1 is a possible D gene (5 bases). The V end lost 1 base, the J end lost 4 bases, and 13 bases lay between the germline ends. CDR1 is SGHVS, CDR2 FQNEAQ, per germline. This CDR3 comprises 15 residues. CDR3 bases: TGTGCCAGCAGCTTAGTCCAGCAAGGGACCACTGAAGCTTTCTTT. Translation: CASSLVQQGTTEAFF.

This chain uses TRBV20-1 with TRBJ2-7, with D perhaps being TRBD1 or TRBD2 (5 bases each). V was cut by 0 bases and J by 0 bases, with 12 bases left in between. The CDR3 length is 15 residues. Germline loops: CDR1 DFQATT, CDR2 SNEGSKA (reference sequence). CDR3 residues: CSARDIRGSSYEQYF. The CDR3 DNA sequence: TGCAGTGCTAGAGATATACGGGGCAGCTCCTACGAGCAGTACTTC.

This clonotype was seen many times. Here the CDR3 DNA reads TGTGCCAGCAGCGTAGGACCCAAGACAGGGGCCAGGAGCACAGATACGCAGTATTTT. As protein: CASSVGPKTGARSTDTQYF. The V and J genes are TRBV7-6 and TRBJ2-3; 8 positions agree with TRBD1. This CDR3 comprises 19 residues. Germline CDR1 SGHVS, CDR2 FNYEAQ. The trim removed 5 bases at V and 0 bases at J, leaving 16 bases unmatched.

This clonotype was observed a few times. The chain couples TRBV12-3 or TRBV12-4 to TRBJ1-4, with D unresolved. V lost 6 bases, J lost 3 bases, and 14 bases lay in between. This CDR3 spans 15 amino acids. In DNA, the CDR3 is TGTGCCAGCAGCAAAAACGGTGAAGCTAATGAAAAACTGTTTTTT. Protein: CASSKNGEANEKLFF.

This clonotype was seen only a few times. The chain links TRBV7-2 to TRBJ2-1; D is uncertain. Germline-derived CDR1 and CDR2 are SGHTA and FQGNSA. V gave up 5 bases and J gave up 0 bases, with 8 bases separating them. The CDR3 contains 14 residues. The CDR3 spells CASSTELSYNEQFF. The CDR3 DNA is TGTGCCAGCAGCACAGAGCTCTCCTACAATGAGCAGTTCTTC.

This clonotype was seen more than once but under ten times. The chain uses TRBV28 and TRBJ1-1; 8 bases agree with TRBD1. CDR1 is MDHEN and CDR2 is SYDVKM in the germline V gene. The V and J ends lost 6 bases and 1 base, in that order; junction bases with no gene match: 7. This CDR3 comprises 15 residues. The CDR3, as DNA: TGTGCCAGCAGAACCCACGGGACAGGGAACACTGAAGCTTTCTTT. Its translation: CASRTHGTGNTEAFF.

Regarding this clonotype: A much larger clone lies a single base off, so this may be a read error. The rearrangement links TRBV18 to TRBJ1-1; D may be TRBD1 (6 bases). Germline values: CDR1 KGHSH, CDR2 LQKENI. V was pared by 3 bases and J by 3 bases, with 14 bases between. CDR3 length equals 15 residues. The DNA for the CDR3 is TGTGCCAGCTCACCGGCAGGACAGTCGGACACTGAAGCTTTCTTT. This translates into CASSPAGQSDTEAFF. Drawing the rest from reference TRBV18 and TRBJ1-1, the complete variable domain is NAGVMQNPRHLVRRRGQEARLRCSPMKGHSHVYWYRQLPEEGLKFMVYLQKENIIDESGMPKERFSAEFPKEGPSILRIQQVVRGDSAAYFCASSPAGQSDTEAFFGQGTRLTVV.

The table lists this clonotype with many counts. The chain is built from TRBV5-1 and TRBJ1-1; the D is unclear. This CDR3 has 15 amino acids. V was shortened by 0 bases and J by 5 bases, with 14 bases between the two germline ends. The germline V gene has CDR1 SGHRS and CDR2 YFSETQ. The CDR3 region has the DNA TGCGCCAGCAGCTTGGCCAATGTGGGAGGAACTGAAGCTTTCTTT. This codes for CASSLANVGGTEAFF.

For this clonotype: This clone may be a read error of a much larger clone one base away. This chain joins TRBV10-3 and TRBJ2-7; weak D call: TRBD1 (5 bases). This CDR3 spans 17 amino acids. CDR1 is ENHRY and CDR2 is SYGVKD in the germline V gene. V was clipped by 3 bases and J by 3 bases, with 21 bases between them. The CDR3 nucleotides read TGTGCCATCAGTGAAGGGGCCTCCTCGATAGGCGGCTACGAGCAGTACTTC. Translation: CAISEGASSIGGYEQYF.

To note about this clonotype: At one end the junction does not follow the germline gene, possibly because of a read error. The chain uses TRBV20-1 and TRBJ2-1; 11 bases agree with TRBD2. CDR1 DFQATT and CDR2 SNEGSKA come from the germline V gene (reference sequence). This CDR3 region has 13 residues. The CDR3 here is CGARGLAVNEQFF. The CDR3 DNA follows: TGCGGTGCTAGGGGACTAGCGGTTAATGAGCAGTTCTTC.